Below, 30 T cell receptor beta chains from the same sample are listed, as sequenced in a study of blood T cell repertoires in COVID-19. The table came from immunoSEQ multiplex PCR; TCRdb's copy has only in-frame clones and leaves some out. The sample holds under 200,000 clones, approximately 82% seen once. Sequences were obtained from PBMCs or T cells enriched from blood (not recorded which). These receptors all stem from a woman in her forties or fifties who had recovered from COVID-19.

The chain is built from TRBV4-1 and TRBJ2-1; 7 bases line up with TRBD2. The V and J ends lost 4 bases and 2 bases, in that order; junction bases with no gene match: 8. Germline CDR1 is MGHRA and CDR2 is YSYEKL. The CDR3 sequence is 16 residues long. The CDR3 nucleotides are TGCGCCAGCAGCCGGTCCTCGGGGGGACCCTACAATGAGCAGTTCTTC. It translates to CASSRSSGGPYNEQFF.

The V call is TRBV12-3 or TRBV12-4, the J call TRBJ1-1, with D perhaps matching TRBD1 (6 bases). V lost 4 bases and J 6 bases, leaving 6 bases between the germline ends. The CDR3 covers 11 residues. The DNA of the CDR3 is TGTGCCAGCAGTTCAGGGGCTGAAGCTTTCTTT. This gives the protein CASSSGAEAFF.

The chain combines TRBV18 with TRBJ2-2, with 7 bases lining up with TRBD2. This CDR3 is 16 amino acids long. The V gene's germline CDR1 is KGHSH and CDR2 LQKENI. V trimming: 0 bases; J trimming: 3 bases; junction bases outside the gene matches: 4. CDR3 DNA sequence: TGTGCCAGCTCACCACCGGCAGGGAGGGACACCGGGGAGCTGTTTTTT. It yields the protein CASSPPAGRDTGELFF.

V gene TRBV9 combines with J gene TRBJ1-4; tentative D call: TRBD1 (6 bases). V was clipped by 0 bases and J by 8 bases, with 11 bases between them. Germline V gene lookup returns CDR1 SGDLS and CDR2 YYNGEE. This CDR3 is 14 amino acids long. The CDR3, as DNA: TGTGCCAGCAGCGTAGATGTGGGGGCGGAAAAACTGTTTTTT. Residues: CASSVDVGAEKLFF. The whole variable domain, remainder taken from reference TRBV9 and TRBJ1-4, is DSGVTQTPKHLITATGQRVTLRCSPRSGDLSVYWYQQSLDQGLQFLIQYYNGEERAKGNILERFSAQQFPDLHSELNLSSLELGDSALYFCASSVDVGAEKLFFGSGTQLSVL.

This clone appeared a single time. A single base separates this from a much larger clone, so it may be a read error. The chain is built from TRBV7-2 and TRBJ1-1; D may be TRBD1 (5 bases). CDR1 is SGHTA and CDR2 is FQGNSA in the germline V gene. CDR3 size: 13 residues. V lost 2 bases and J 1 base, leaving 5 bases between the germline ends. The DNA for the CDR3 is TGTGCCAGCAGCTTACAGGGGAACACTGAAGCTTTCTTT. Amino acid sequence: CASSLQGNTEAFF.

The genes are TRBV6-2 or TRBV6-3 and TRBJ1-5, with D hard to call. The CDR3 extends over 13 amino acids. Germline assignment: CDR1 MNHEY and CDR2 SVGEGT. V shed 2 bases and J shed 5 bases, with 7 bases lying between them. The CDR3 bases are TGTGCCAGCAGTTACAGCAATTATCAGCCCCAGCATTTT. This gives the protein CASSYSNYQPQHF.

The rearrangement joins TRBV5-4 to TRBJ2-4; tentatively, D is TRBD1 (5 bases). This CDR3 is built from 14 residues. The germline V and J ends were trimmed by 0 bases and 5 bases, with 9 bases remaining between them. CDR1 and CDR2 (germline): SGHNT, YYREEE (reference sequence). The CDR3 sequence: CASSLGQTQNIQYF. CDR3 bases: TGTGCCAGCAGCTTGGGACAGACACAAAACATTCAGTACTTC.

The count of this clone is one. The chain is built from TRBV10-2 and TRBJ1-2; weak D call: TRBD1 (6 bases). This CDR3 is 13 amino acids long. The V and J ends lost 5 bases and 8 bases respectively, with 15 bases between them. CDR1 WSHSY and CDR2 SAAADI come from the germline V gene. As DNA, the CDR3 is TGCGCCAGCAGTAAGGACAGTCTTTCGGGCTACACCTTC. It is translated as CASSKDSLSGYTF.

As regards this clone: The junction and the germline gene differ at one end; a read error may be behind it. The chain employs TRBV3-1 (or the pseudogene TRBV3-2) and TRBJ1-2; TRBD1 matches 11 bases. Germline V gene sequence: CDR1 LGHDT, CDR2 YNNKEL (reference sequence). This CDR3 is built from 14 residues. The DNA for the CDR3 is TGTGCCAGCAGCCAATTCGGGACAGGGGGTTGGGTCGCCTTC. It is translated as CASSQFGTGGWVAF.

The chain has TRBV3-1 (or the pseudogene TRBV3-2) and TRBJ1-5; perhaps TRBD1 as D (6 bases). Trimming pared 0 bases from V and 1 base from J, leaving 10 bases between. The CDR3 totals 16 residues. Looked up from germline, CDR1 is LGHDT and CDR2 is YNNKEL (reference sequence). In DNA, the CDR3 is TGTGCCAGCAGCCAAGATCCCCAGGGGAGCAATCAGCCCCAGCATTTT. Translated, it gives CASSQDPQGSNQPQHF.

This chain connects TRBV5-6 to TRBJ1-2, with D tentatively TRBD1 (5 bases). Between the trimmed V and J ends, which lost 3 bases and 7 bases, there was a span of 13 bases. CDR3 size: 13 residues. Germline lookup yields CDR1 SGHDT and CDR2 YYEEEE. Written as DNA, the CDR3 is TGTGCCAGCAGCTGGGGGGTAGGCGGTGGCTACACCTTC. Protein: CASSWGVGGGYTF.

This clone was detected once. This sequence joins TRBV9 and TRBJ2-5; 12 nucleotides align to TRBD2. The CDR3 consists of 15 residues. Looked up from germline, CDR1 is SGDLS and CDR2 is YYNGEE. Trimming took 1 base from V and 5 from J; bases not matched to a gene: 3. The CDR3 DNA sequence: TGTGCCAGCAGCGTACTAGCGGGGGGGCGTGAGACCCAGTACTTC. Translation gives CASSVLAGGRETQYF.

The chain is built from TRBV30 and TRBJ1-2; TRBD1 matches at 7 bases. The germline V gene encodes CDR1 GTSNPN and CDR2 SVGIG (reference sequence). The CDR3 length is 12 residues. With 4 bases clipped from V and 6 bases from J, the junction kept 5 bases outside the gene matches. The DNA for the CDR3 is TGTGCCTGGAAAGGGACAGCACATGGCTACACCTTC. It yields the protein CAWKGTAHGYTF.

This clone was observed a single time. The rearrangement uses TRBV27 and TRBJ2-3, with D maybe TRBD2 (7 bases). Deletions cut 6 bases from V and 5 bases from J, with 18 bases between. Germline values: CDR1 MNHEY, CDR2 SMNVEV (reference sequence). This CDR3 region has 15 residues. The CDR3, as DNA: TGTGCCAGCAGCCCTACTAGCGCCAGGGGAGATACGCAGTATTTT. Translating gives CASSPTSARGDTQYF.

The chain is built from TRBV7-9 and TRBJ1-6, with 7 bases matching TRBD1. Germline assignment: CDR1 SEHNR and CDR2 FQNEAQ (reference sequence). Trimming at V came to 1 base and at J to 6 bases, leaving 6 bases not matched to a gene. There are 16 residues in the CDR3. The CDR3: CASSLEGTAINSPLHF. CDR3 nucleotide sequence: TGTGCCAGCAGCTTAGAAGGGACAGCTATTAATTCACCCCTCCACTTT.

The chain has TRBV7-9 and TRBJ1-5; D gene unclear. Germline V gene data show CDR1 as SEHNR and CDR2 as FQNEAQ (reference sequence). The ends were cut back, 1 base at V and 7 bases at J, with 11 bases in the middle. The CDR3 runs 14 residues. As DNA, the CDR3 is TGTGCCAGCAGCTTAGGGCCAGTGAGGCAGCCCCAGCATTTT. It translates to CASSLGPVRQPQHF.

V and J are TRBV9 and TRBJ2-2, with D tentatively TRBD2 (5 bases). The CDR3 loop spans 14 amino acids. The germline V and J ends were trimmed by 4 bases and 7 bases, with 14 bases remaining between them. The germline V gene has CDR1 SGDLS and CDR2 YYNGEE. The CDR3 is CASSLYPGNGELFF. The CDR3 nucleotides read TGTGCCAGCAGCTTATACCCCGGGAACGGGGAGCTGTTTTTT. The variable domain in full, completed from reference TRBV9 and TRBJ2-2, reads DSGVTQTPKHLITATGQRVTLRCSPRSGDLSVYWYQQSLDQGLQFLIQYYNGEERAKGNILERFSAQQFPDLHSELNLSSLELGDSALYFCASSLYPGNGELFFGEGSRLTVL.

The V call is TRBV29-1, the J call TRBJ2-3; D is uncertain. Germline V gene data show CDR1 as SQVTM and CDR2 as ANQGSEA. This CDR3 has 12 residues. The germline V and J ends were trimmed by 2 bases and 2 bases, with 5 bases remaining between them. The DNA of the CDR3 is TGCAGCGTTGAACAGTTCACAGATACGCAGTATTTT. Translating gives CSVEQFTDTQYF.

V usage is TRBV10-1 and J usage is TRBJ1-2; 10 bases match TRBD1. CDR3 size: 13 residues. J was trimmed by 8 bases and V by 4 bases; bases with no gene match: 4. Germline CDR1 and CDR2: WNHNN and SYGVQD (reference sequence). The CDR3 sequence: CASSAGTGDGYTF. CDR3 coding DNA: TGCGCCAGCAGTGCCGGGACAGGGGACGGCTACACCTTC.

A few counts support this clone. Written as DNA, the CDR3 is TGTGCCACCAGCAGAGCTAGGGGGGGACCGGGTGGCTACACCTTC. Translation: CATSRARGGPGGYTF. The chain couples TRBV15 to TRBJ1-2; D possibly corresponds to TRBD1 (6 bases). With 1 base removed from V and 7 bases from J, the gap between germline ends came to 16 bases. From germline, CDR1 is LNHNV and CDR2 YYDKDF (reference sequence). This CDR3 spans 15 amino acids.

This chain uses TRBV7-3 with TRBJ2-3; TRBD2 matches 8 bases. The CDR3 sequence is 16 residues long. J gave up 2 bases and V 2 bases, and 6 bases lay outside the gene matches. CDR1 is SGHTA, CDR2 FQGTGA, per germline. The CDR3 sequence: CASSLGRGVPTDTQYF. The CDR3 DNA reads as TGTGCCAGCAGCTTAGGGCGGGGGGTACCCACAGATACGCAGTATTTT.

V usage is TRBV2 and J usage is TRBJ1-2, with D uncertain. There are 13 residues in the CDR3. In germline, CDR1 is SNHLY, CDR2 FYNNEI. Trimming removed 9 bases at V and 6 bases at J, with 17 bases between. CDR3 sequence reads: CASSPTLRHGYTF. CDR3 nucleotides: TGTGCCAGTAGTCCTACCCTGCGCCATGGCTACACCTTC.

The rearrangement uses TRBV5-6 and TRBJ1-4; D is ambiguous. Looked up from germline, CDR1 is SGHDT and CDR2 is YYEEEE. There are 15 residues in the CDR3. The ends were cut back, 6 bases at V and 1 base at J, with 13 bases in the middle. The CDR3 DNA follows: TGTGCCAGCACCTTTAGTGTGTTAACTAATGAAAAACTGTTTTTT. Its translation is CASTFSVLTNEKLFF. The full variable domain, completed using reference TRBV5-6 and TRBJ1-4, is DAGVTQSPTHLIKTRGQQVTLRCSPKSGHDTVSWYQQALGQGPQFIFQYYEEEERQRGNFPDRFSGHQFPNYSSELNVNALLLGDSALYLCASTFSVLTNEKLFFGSGTQLSVL.

The chain recombines TRBV7-8 with TRBJ1-1; D not resolved. V was clipped by 5 bases and J by 2 bases, with 15 bases between them. Germline V gene sequence: CDR1 SGHVS, CDR2 FQNEAQ. This CDR3 region has 15 residues. The CDR3 sequence: CASSPREARNTEAFF. The DNA for the CDR3 is TGTGCCAGCAGCCCCCGGGAGGCCAGAAACACTGAAGCTTTCTTT.

V gene TRBV30 combines with J gene TRBJ2-5; TRBD2 matches at 10 bases. This CDR3 has 17 residues. J was trimmed by 5 bases and V by 7 bases; bases with no gene match: 19. Per the germline V gene, CDR1 is GTSNPN and CDR2 is SVGIG (reference sequence). CDR3 DNA sequence: TGTGCCTCCGACCCCTCTAGCGGGAGTTATTTTGGGGAGACCCAGTACTTC. Translated: CASDPSSGSYFGETQYF.

The chain combines TRBV6-5 with TRBJ1-5; a possible D gene is TRBD1 (5 bases). CDR1 and CDR2 from the germline V gene are MNHEY and SVGAGI. The CDR3 is 13 residues long. Trimming removed 8 bases at V and 7 bases at J, with 15 bases between. CDR3 loop: CASLLGGGQPQHF. The CDR3 coding sequence is TGTGCCAGCCTGTTGGGGGGTGGGCAGCCCCAGCATTTT.

This clone was seen more than once but under ten times. The rearrangement links TRBV7-9 to TRBJ2-7; 9 bases fit TRBD1. CDR3 length: 15 residues. Germline CDR1 reads SEHNR; CDR2 reads FQNEAQ (reference sequence). The junction had 6 bases not matched to a gene; V was cut back by 0 bases and J by 6 bases. The CDR3: CASSLAGQGGVEQYV. CDR3 bases: TGTGCCAGCAGCTTAGCGGGACAGGGAGGAGTCGAGCAGTACGTC.

The chain recombines TRBV7-9 with TRBJ2-3, with 14 bases aligning to TRBD2. The CDR3 is 16 amino acids. The V segment lost 0 bases and the J segment 6 bases; nucleotides outside the gene matches: 2. The germline V gene encodes CDR1 SEHNR and CDR2 FQNEAQ (reference sequence). This CDR3 reads CASSLAGLAGADTQYF. In DNA form, the CDR3 reads TGTGCCAGCAGCTTAGCGGGACTAGCGGGAGCCGATACGCAGTATTTT.

The chain combines TRBV2 with TRBJ2-5; no clear D. V dropped 5 bases and J dropped 2 bases, with 3 bases sitting between them. Germline V gene data show CDR1 as SNHLY and CDR2 as FYNNEI. The CDR3 runs 11 residues. CDR3 protein: CASSPQETQYF. The CDR3 nucleotides are TGTGCCAGCAGTCCACAAGAGACCCAGTACTTC.

The chain has TRBV21-1 and TRBJ1-5. TRBV21-1 is a documented pseudogene. CDR3 length equals 13 residues. The CDR3 loop is CASSNFRGKPQHF. The CDR3 nucleotides are TGTGCCAGCAGCAATTTCAGAGGGAAGCCCCAGCATTTT.